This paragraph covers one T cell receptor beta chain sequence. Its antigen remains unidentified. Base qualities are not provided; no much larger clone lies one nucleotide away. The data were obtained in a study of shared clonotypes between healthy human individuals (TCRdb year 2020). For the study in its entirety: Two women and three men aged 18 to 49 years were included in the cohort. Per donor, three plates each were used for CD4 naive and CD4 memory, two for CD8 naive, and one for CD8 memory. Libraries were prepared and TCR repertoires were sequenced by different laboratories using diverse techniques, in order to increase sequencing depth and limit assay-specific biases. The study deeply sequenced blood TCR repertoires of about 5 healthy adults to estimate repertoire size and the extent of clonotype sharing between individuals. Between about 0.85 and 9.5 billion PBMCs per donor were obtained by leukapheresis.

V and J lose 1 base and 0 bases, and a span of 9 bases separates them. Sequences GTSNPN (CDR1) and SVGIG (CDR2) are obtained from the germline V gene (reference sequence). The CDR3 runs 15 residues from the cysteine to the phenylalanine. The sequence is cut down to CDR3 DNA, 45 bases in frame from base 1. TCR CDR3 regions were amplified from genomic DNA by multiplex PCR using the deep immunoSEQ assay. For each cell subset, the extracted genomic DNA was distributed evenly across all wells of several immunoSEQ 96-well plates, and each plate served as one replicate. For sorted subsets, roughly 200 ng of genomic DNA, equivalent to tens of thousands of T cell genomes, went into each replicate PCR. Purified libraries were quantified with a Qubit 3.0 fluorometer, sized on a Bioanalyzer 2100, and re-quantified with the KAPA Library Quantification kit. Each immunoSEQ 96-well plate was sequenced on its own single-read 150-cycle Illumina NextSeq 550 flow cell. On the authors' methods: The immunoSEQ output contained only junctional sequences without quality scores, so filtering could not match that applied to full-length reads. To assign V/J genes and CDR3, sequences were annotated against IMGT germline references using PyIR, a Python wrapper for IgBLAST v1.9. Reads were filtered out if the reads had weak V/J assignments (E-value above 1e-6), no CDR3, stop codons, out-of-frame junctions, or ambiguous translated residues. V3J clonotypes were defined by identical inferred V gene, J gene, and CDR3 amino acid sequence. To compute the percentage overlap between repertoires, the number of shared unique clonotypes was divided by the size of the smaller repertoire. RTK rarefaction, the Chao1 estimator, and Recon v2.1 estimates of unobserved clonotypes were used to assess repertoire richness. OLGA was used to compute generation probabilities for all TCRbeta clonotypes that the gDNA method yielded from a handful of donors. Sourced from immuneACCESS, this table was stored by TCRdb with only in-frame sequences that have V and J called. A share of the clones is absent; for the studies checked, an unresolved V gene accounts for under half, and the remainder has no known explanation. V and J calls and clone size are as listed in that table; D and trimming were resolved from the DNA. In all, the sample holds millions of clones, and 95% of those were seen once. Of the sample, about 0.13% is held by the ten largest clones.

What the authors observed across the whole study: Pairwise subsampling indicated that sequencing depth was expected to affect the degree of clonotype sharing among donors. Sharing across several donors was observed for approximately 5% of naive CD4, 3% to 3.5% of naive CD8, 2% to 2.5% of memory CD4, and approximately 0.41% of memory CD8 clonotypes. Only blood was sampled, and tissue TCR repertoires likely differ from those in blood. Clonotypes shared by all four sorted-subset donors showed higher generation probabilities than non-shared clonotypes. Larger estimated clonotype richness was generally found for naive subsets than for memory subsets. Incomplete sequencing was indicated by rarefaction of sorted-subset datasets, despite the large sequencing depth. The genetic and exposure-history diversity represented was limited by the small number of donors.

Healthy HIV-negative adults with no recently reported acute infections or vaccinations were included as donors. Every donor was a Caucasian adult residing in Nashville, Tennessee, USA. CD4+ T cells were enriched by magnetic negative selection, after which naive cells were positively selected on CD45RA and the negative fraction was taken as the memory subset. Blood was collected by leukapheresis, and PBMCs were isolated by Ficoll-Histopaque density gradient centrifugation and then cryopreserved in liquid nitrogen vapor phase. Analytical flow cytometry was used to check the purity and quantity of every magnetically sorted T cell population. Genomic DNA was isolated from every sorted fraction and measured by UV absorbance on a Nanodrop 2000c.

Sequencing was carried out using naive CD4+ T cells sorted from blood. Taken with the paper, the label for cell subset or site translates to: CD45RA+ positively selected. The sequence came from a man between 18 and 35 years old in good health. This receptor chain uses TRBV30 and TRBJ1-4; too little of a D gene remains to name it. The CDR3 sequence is CAWSGTFATNEKLFF. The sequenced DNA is TGTGCCTGGAGTGGGACCTTTGCAACTAATGAAAAACTGTTTTTT.